The 14 T cell receptor beta chains given below trace back to one sample, sequenced in a study of vaccination and CD4 T cells after COVID-19. Cultured CD4+ T-cell DNA underwent Oncomine TCR Beta short-read sequencing. MiXCR, run by TCRdb on the PCR reads, gives a single entry per CDR3 protein. Here the sample spans about 23,000 distinct CDR3 sequences, under 55% being singletons. This sample's treatment: approximately 10-day PBMC culture with coronavirus spike peptide pools or control peptides (ViraFEST assay). The antigens these receptors bind are not known. Specimen: CD4+ T cells from blood, cultured in vitro, collected before SARS-CoV-2 vaccination. The receptors were sampled from a human donor who received a COVID-19 vaccine.

This clonotype was observed a few times. The chain carries TRBV30 and TRBJ1-2; D uncertain. The germline V gene encodes CDR1 GTSNPN and CDR2 SVGIG (reference sequence). The CDR3 loop spans 14 amino acids. Trimming removed 2 bases at V and 7 bases at J, with 17 bases between. The CDR3 spells CAWSRSAEESGYTF. The CDR3 nucleotides are TGTGCCTGGAGTAGGTCGGCAGAAGAGTCTGGCTACACCTTC. Full variable domain (remainder filled in from reference TRBV30 and TRBJ1-2): SQTIHQWPATLVQPVGSPLSLECTVEGTSNPNLYWYRQAAGRGLQLLFYSVGIGQISSEVPQNLSASRPQDRQFILSSKKLLLSDSGFYLCAWSRSAEESGYTFGSGTRLTVV.

The chain employs TRBV6-1 and TRBJ1-3, with a weak D call TRBD1 (5 bases). With 5 bases removed from V and 0 bases from J, the gap between germline ends came to 20 bases. From germline, CDR1 is MNHNS and CDR2 SASEGT. The CDR3 loop spans 18 amino acids. The CDR3 bases are TGTGCCAGCAGTAGGTCCGGGGCGACATCATACTCTGGAAACACCATATATTTT. This encodes CASSRSGATSYSGNTIYF.

This chain connects TRBV6-1 to TRBJ2-3; TRBD2 matches 8 bases. Germline lookup yields CDR1 MNHNS and CDR2 SASEGT. V was pared by 5 bases and J by 9 bases, with 10 bases of the junction left unmatched. The CDR3 covers 14 residues. The CDR3 DNA reads TGTGCCAGCAGTAATTCTGGGACTAGAGGGACGCAGTATTTT. Amino acid sequence: CASSNSGTRGTQYF.

The chain combines TRBV4-1 with TRBJ2-2; TRBD2 aligns across 12 bases. The CDR3 covers 16 residues. V gave up 4 bases and J gave up 1 base; unmatched junction bases: 1. In germline, CDR1 is MGHRA, CDR2 YSYEKL. The CDR3 region has the DNA TGCGCCAGCAGCCGACTAGCGGGGGAGAACACCGGGGAGCTGTTTTTT. Protein product: CASSRLAGENTGELFF.

The chain is built from TRBV24-1 and TRBJ2-5, with 8 bases that match TRBD2. Trimming took 2 bases from V and 7 from J; bases not matched to a gene: 11. Germline V gene data show CDR1 as KGHDR and CDR2 as SFDVKD. The CDR3 has 16 residues. CDR3 bases: TGTGCCACCAGTGATTCGCGGGGGGCTCGAGTCGGGACCCAGTACTTC. As protein: CATSDSRGARVGTQYF.

This clonotype was seen only a few times. The rearrangement uses TRBV24-1 and TRBJ2-3, with 9 bases identical to TRBD1. The junction had 6 bases not matched to a gene; V was cut back by 3 bases and J by 0 bases. The CDR3 is made up of 17 amino acids. The germline V gene has CDR1 KGHDR and CDR2 SFDVKD. CDR3 protein: CATSDGGTGWSTDTQYF. Written as DNA, the CDR3 is TGTGCCACCAGTGATGGAGGGACAGGGTGGAGCACAGATACGCAGTATTTT.

The sample holds a few counts of this clonotype. The chain is built from TRBV6-1 and TRBJ2-7; 10 bases match TRBD2. Germline values: CDR1 MNHNS, CDR2 SASEGT. V shed 5 bases and J 0 bases; nucleotides not matched to a gene: 4. CDR3 length: 15 residues. The DNA of the CDR3 is TGTGCCAGCAGTAAGCTAGCGGGGGACTCCTACGAGCAGTACTTC. Amino acid sequence: CASSKLAGDSYEQYF.

V gene TRBV12-3 or TRBV12-4 combines with J gene TRBJ1-6, with D hard to call. This CDR3 is built from 14 residues. V lost 3 bases to trimming and J lost 6 bases, with 9 bases between them. CDR3: CASSLARVNSPLHF. The DNA for the CDR3 is TGTGCCAGCAGTTTGGCAAGGGTTAATTCACCCCTCCACTTT.

This chain uses TRBV7-3 with TRBJ1-2; 10 nucleotides line up with TRBD1. Germline V gene lookup returns CDR1 SGHTA and CDR2 FQGTGA. V gave up 5 bases and J gave up 2 bases; unmatched junction bases: 2. This CDR3 has 14 amino acids. CDR3 DNA sequence: TGTGCCAGCAGCCGGACAGGGGGAAACTATGGCTACACCTTC. This translates into CASSRTGGNYGYTF.

The chain recombines TRBV12-3 or TRBV12-4 with TRBJ2-6; the match to TRBD1 covers 9 bases. J lost 1 base, V lost 3 bases, and 1 base had no gene match. The CDR3 loop spans 16 amino acids. CDR3 sequence (DNA): TGTGCCAGCAGTTTGGGGACAGGGTCTGGGGCCAACGTCCTGACTTTC. Translating gives CASSLGTGSGANVLTF.

This clonotype was found a few times. The chain uses TRBV11-3 and TRBJ2-7; 7 bases agree with TRBD1. V was pared by 3 bases and J by 2 bases, with 7 bases of the junction left unmatched. This CDR3 has 15 residues. Germline V gene data show CDR1 as SGHNT and CDR2 as YENEEA. Written as DNA, the CDR3 is TGTGCCAGCAGCTTTGCCGGGACAGAGACCTACGAGCAGTACTTC. Translated, it gives CASSFAGTETYEQYF.

This clonotype showed up just a few times. The chain is built from TRBV7-6 and TRBJ2-5; the D is unclear. The CDR3 loop spans 16 amino acids. The V end lost 0 bases, the J end lost 5 bases, and 16 bases lay between the germline ends. From germline, CDR1 is SGHVS and CDR2 FNYEAQ. In DNA, the CDR3 is TGTGCCAGCAGCTTAGCGCCGCCTTCCACTGGGGAGACCCAGTACTTC. It specifies CASSLAPPSTGETQYF.

J is TRBJ1-1 and V is TRBV5-1; TRBD1 agrees at 7 bases. The ends lost 5 bases at V and 4 bases at J; junction bases unmatched: 5. This CDR3 spans 13 amino acids. Germline CDR1 is SGHRS and CDR2 is YFSETQ. CDR3 sequence (DNA): TGCGCCAGCAGTGGTGGGACAGCCACTGAAGCTTTCTTT. Its translation is CASSGGTATEAFF.

This clonotype turned up a few times. The rearrangement joins TRBV6-2 or TRBV6-3 to TRBJ2-5; TRBD2 agrees at 9 bases. Germline assignment: CDR1 MNHEY and CDR2 SVGEGT. CDR3 length: 15 residues. V shed 6 bases and J 5 bases; nucleotides not matched to a gene: 10. The CDR3 DNA reads as TGTGCCAGCAGGCCGCGGGGGGGCCTTGGGGAGACCCAGTACTTC. It translates to CASRPRGGLGETQYF.